This T cell receptor beta chain stems from a study of blood T cell repertoires in COVID-19. Overall study context: COVID-19 samples from acute and convalescent phases originated in the United States, Italy and Spain. From T cells, B-cell-depleted T cells, or PBMCs came the material, which was cDNA or gDNA.

This CDR3 has 13 residues. Germline V gene sequence: CDR1 SGHTA, CDR2 FQGTGA. The V segment lost 4 bases and the J segment 9 bases; nucleotides outside the gene matches: 2. In the original processing: Estimated nucleated cell counts came from reference gene primer amplification. Only in-frame clones appear in the TCRdb table, and some are missing; sequencing was by immunoSEQ multiplex PCR. That table supplies the V and J calls and clone size; D and trimming were determined from the DNA. In the table there are approximately 400,000 clones, more than 70% of which are singletons. Participant age was roughly 18 to 95 years, and participants resided in about 25 US areas. Remarks on this clone: Other DNA sequences in the same sample also yield this CDR3.

The chain recombines TRBV7-3 with TRBJ2-1; 11 bases map to TRBD1. Sequenced sample: PBMCs or T cells enriched from blood (not recorded which). This sequence originates from a woman aged 18-30 years who had recovered from COVID-19. CDR3 residues: CASSSGQGVEQFF. CDR3 DNA: TGTGCCAGCAGCTCGGGACAGGGGGTTGAGCAGTTCTTC.